These T cell receptor beta chains were read from a single sample in a study of blood T cells in healthy people across ages. TCRdb reprocessed the 5' RACE reads with MiXCR, giving one entry per CDR3 protein. The sample holds 1.5 million to 2 million distinct CDR3 sequences, approximately 28% seen once. Material: blood. The receptors shown here come from a woman younger than 45 in good health. The CDR3 runs from the conserved cysteine through the conserved F or W. The order of the fields is V gene, J gene, clone size, D gene, CDR3 DNA, CDR3 protein. The D gene is left open where the match is weak. Clone size appears in some rows only: once, few, many, or a class for an expanded clone.

>TRBV7-9|TRBJ2-7|many|TRBD1
TGTGCCAGCAGCTCCCGGACAGGGGGCCCCTTGGGGCAGTACTTC
CASSSRTGGPLGQYF
>TRBV6-5|TRBJ2-7|few|TRBD2
TGTGCCAGCAGTTACTCCGGCTCCTTTAGCGGGAGGGCCGGGGAGCAGTACTTC
CASSYSGSFSGRAGEQYF
>TRBV7-2|TRBJ2-3|many|.
TGTGCCAGCAGCTGGCGGGACGGCACAGATACGCAGTATTTT
CASSWRDGTDTQYF
>TRBV15|TRBJ1-2|many|TRBD1
TGTGCCACCAGCAGAGTCAAGACAGGGGCGAGCTATGGCTACACCTTC
CATSRVKTGASYGYTF
>TRBV29-1|TRBJ1-1|few|TRBD1
TGCAGCGTTGGGCCTCAGGGGGGTGTGAACACTGAAGCTTTCTTT
CSVGPQGGVNTEAFF
>TRBV6-5|TRBJ1-2|many|.
TGTGCCAGCAGACGGGACACATCTTCGGACGGCTACACCTTC
CASRRDTSSDGYTF
>TRBV29-1|TRBJ2-3|few|TRBD1
TGCAGCGTTGAAGGGACAGGGTTCGGCACAGATACGCAGTATTTT
CSVEGTGFGTDTQYF
>TRBV7-9|TRBJ2-7|.|TRBD2
TGTGCCAGCAGCTTAGGACTAGCGGGGAGCCGGGACGAGCAGTACTTC
CASSLGLAGSRDEQYF
>TRBV2|TRBJ1-2|.|.
TGTGCCAGCAGTCGAAAAGGACCGACTAACTATGGCTACACCTTC
CASSRKGPTNYGYTF
>TRBV6-6|TRBJ1-1|.|.
TGTGCCAGCAGATACAGGGAACCCACTGAAGCTTTCTTT
CASRYREPTEAFF
>TRBV15|TRBJ2-7|many|.
TGTGCCACCAGCAGAGGGGCATCTTTAGGCGAGCAGTACTTC
CATSRGASLGEQYF
>TRBV30|TRBJ2-7|few|TRBD1
TGTGCCTGGAATTCAGGGACAGGGGCCTACGAGCAGTACTTC
CAWNSGTGAYEQYF
>TRBV3-1|TRBJ2-3|.|.
TGTGCCAGCAGCCAAGATCTCGGACTAACGGGGCCGGTCGGAGATACGCAGTATTTT
CASSQDLGLTGPVGDTQYF
>TRBV6-4|TRBJ2-3|.|.
TGTGCCAGCAGTGACGCCGGGGGAGGCACAGATACGCAGTATTTT
CASSDAGGGTDTQYF
>TRBV7-9|TRBJ1-2|many|.
TGTGCCAGCAGCTTGGGTTTCGGCGGCTACACCTTC
CASSLGFGGYTF
>TRBV6-2/TRBV6-3|TRBJ2-3|few|.
TGTGCCAGCAGTTCAGGGCCTGTGCAGTATTTT
CASSSGPVQYF
>TRBV18|TRBJ1-4|few|TRBD1
TGTGCCAGCTCACCGGGACAGACGGAAAAACTGTTTTTT
CASSPGQTEKLFF
>TRBV3-1|TRBJ2-7|few|.
TGTGCCAGCAGCCAGGAGGGACCGCGCTCCTACGAGCAGTACTTC
CASSQEGPRSYEQYF
>TRBV25-1|TRBJ1-4|few|.
TGTGCCAGCAGTGAATACGGCGCCTCCAAACTGTTTTTT
CASSEYGASKLFF
>TRBV5-1|TRBJ2-5|few|.
TGCGCCAGCAGCCCGAGACAGGACATCCAAGAGACCCAGTACTTC
CASSPRQDIQETQYF
>TRBV7-2|TRBJ2-3|.|TRBD2
TGTGCCAGCAGCTCTAGCGGAATAAACACAGATACGCAGTATTTT
CASSSSGINTDTQYF
>TRBV11-2|TRBJ2-2|.|.
TGTGCCAGCAGCTTACTCGCCGGGAGCCTTCGTACCGGGGAGCTGTTTTTT
CASSLLAGSLRTGELFF
>TRBV5-5|TRBJ1-6|.|.
TGTGCCAGCACCGGGACACCAAGCTCCTATAATTCACCCCTCCACTTT
CASTGTPSSYNSPLHF
>TRBV7-2|TRBJ2-7|.|TRBD1
TGTGCCGGCAGCCCGGGATGGACAGGGCGGTACGAGCAGTACTTC
CAGSPGWTGRYEQYF
>TRBV6-1|TRBJ1-1|.|.
TGTGCCAGCAGCGAGGCGGCAGCTGAAGCTTTCTTT
CASSEAAAEAFF
>TRBV7-8|TRBJ1-1|.|.
TGTGCCAGCAGCCCAGGATCCGAAACACGCACTGAAGCTTTCTTT
CASSPGSETRTEAFF
>TRBV29-1|TRBJ2-2|.|.
TGTAGCGGCATGTACAGGGCTGGGGAGCTGTTTTTT
CSGMYRAGELFF
>TRBV24-1|TRBJ2-1|.|TRBD1
TGTGCCACCGGTGACTTCCGGGACAGGGGGTCCAACAATGAGCAGTTCTTC
CATGDFRDRGSNNEQFF